This entry is about one T cell receptor (beta chain). What it binds is unknown. A much more abundant neighbour one base away suggests this may be a read error. Study results and caveats: Tumor Treg TCRs overlapped most with tumor naive CD4+ cells. Tumor memory CD4+ T cell TCR gene usage clustered with blood and lymph node memory CD4+ cells and lymph node naive CD4+ cells.

The CDR3 is made up of 16 amino acids. The germline V gene has CDR1 SGHKS and CDR2 YYEKEE (reference sequence). V was pared by 4 bases and J by 6 bases, with 19 bases between. TCRdb passed the 5' RACE reads through MiXCR, listing each CDR3 protein once. The data contain about 50,000 distinct CDR3 sequences, around 26% of them singletons. The chain uses TRBV5-5 and TRBJ2-2; tentatively, D is TRBD1 or TRBD2 (6 bases each). The sample was naive CD4+ T cells sorted from blood. The subset is: naive CD4+ T cells, CD4+CD45RA+CD25-. The sequence came from a female donor with breast cancer. The CDR3 region is CASSLTGDTDAGELFF. Here the CDR3 DNA reads TGTGCCAGCAGCCTCACGGGGGACACAGACGCCGGGGAGCTGTTTTTT.